One and the same sample provided the 5 T cell receptor beta chains below, sequenced in a study of shared T cell receptors in the human thymus. Data came from immunoSEQ multiplex PCR; TCRdb stores just in-frame clones and leaves some out. The table shows around 730,000 clones, with approximately 85% occurring only once. The same sample was also used in a study of human thymus T cells.

Sequenced material: thymocytes. The source is a girl under two years old with a congenital heart defect.

The chain uses TRBV25-1 and TRBJ2-1; D is ambiguous. Between the trimmed V and J ends, which lost 6 bases and 10 bases, there was a span of 16 bases. Looked up from germline, CDR1 is MGHDK and CDR2 is SYGVNS. CDR3 size: 13 residues. CDR3 in DNA: TGTGCCAGCAGCGACTTAACGAGTGGGGAGCAGTTCTTC. This codes for CASSDLTSGEQFF.

The chain couples TRBV5-1 to TRBJ2-7; 7 positions agree with TRBD2. Germline assignment: CDR1 SGHRS and CDR2 YFSETQ. The CDR3 covers 15 residues. The ends lost 0 bases at V and 0 bases at J; junction bases unmatched: 3. The CDR3 here is CASSLGGGPSYEQYF. CDR3 sequence (DNA): TGCGCCAGCAGCTTGGGGGGGGGTCCCTCCTACGAGCAGTACTTC.

In this sample, this clone turned up once. This chain joins TRBV19 and TRBJ2-6, with 8 nucleotides matching TRBD1. Per germline, CDR1 LNHDA and CDR2 SQIVND (reference sequence). V shed 7 bases and J 0 bases; nucleotides not matched to a gene: 11. This CDR3 contains 18 residues. The CDR3: CASTLDREVNSGANVLTF. The CDR3, as DNA: TGTGCCAGTACGCTGGACAGGGAAGTTAACTCTGGGGCCAACGTCCTGACTTTC. The full variable domain, rest sourced from reference TRBV19 and TRBJ2-6, is DGGITQSPKYLFRKEGQNVTLSCEQNLNHDAMYWYRQDPGQGLRLIYYSQIVNDFQKGDIAEGYSVSREKKESFPLTVTSAQKNPTAFYLCASTLDREVNSGANVLTFGAGSRLTVL.

This clone was seen only once. The rearrangement uses TRBV13 and TRBJ1-2; 8 nucleotides match TRBD1. Unmatched junction bases numbered 9, after V lost 3 bases and J lost 6 bases. Germline V lookup: CDR1 PRHDT, CDR2 FYEKMQ (reference sequence). The length of the CDR3 is 15 residues. The CDR3 loop reads CASSLPPGGEDGYTF. The CDR3 DNA sequence: TGTGCCAGCAGCTTGCCCCCAGGGGGCGAGGATGGCTACACCTTC.

This clone was recorded once. The chain couples TRBV5-6 to TRBJ2-5; TRBD2 matches at 10 bases. Germline V gene sequence: CDR1 SGHDT, CDR2 YYEEEE. This CDR3 is built from 16 residues. The V gene end was trimmed by 2 bases and the J gene end by 3 bases; junction bases not matched to a gene: 7. CDR3 bases: TGTGCCAGCAGCTTTATAAGCGGGGGGGCTAAAGAGACCCAGTACTTC. This gives the protein CASSFISGGAKETQYF. Supplemented by reference TRBV5-6 and TRBJ2-5, the full variable domain reads DAGVTQSPTHLIKTRGQQVTLRCSPKSGHDTVSWYQQALGQGPQFIFQYYEEEERQRGNFPDRFSGHQFPNYSSELNVNALLLGDSALYLCASSFISGGAKETQYFGPGTRLLVL.